This is a list of T cell receptor beta chains from one sample in a study of T-cell memory formation after mild COVID-19. A single record per CDR3 protein comes from TCRdb applying MiXCR to the 5' RACE reads. The sample consists of under 350,000 distinct CDR3 sequences, about 16% of them appearing once. The sample was PBMCs or a T cell subset sorted from them (not recorded which). These receptor sequences come from a man in his late teens or twenties who had mild COVID-19 (a few samples of this study predate the infection). Cell type and time point are not known. Each CDR3 is given with its conserved first and last residue. Each record gives: V gene, CDR3 length, clone size, J gene, D gene, CDR3 DNA, CDR3 protein. D genes are given only for firm matches. The size field is filled for only some rows; it gives once, few, many or a size class.

TRBV12-3/TRBV12-4	14	.	TRBJ2-2	.	TGTGCCAGCAGTTTGGACAGAAAAACCGGGGAGCTGTTTTTT	CASSLDRKTGELFF
TRBV12-3/TRBV12-4	13	few	TRBJ2-7	.	TGTGCCAGCAGTGCCGGGCCCTCCTACGAGCAGTACTTC	CASSAGPSYEQYF
TRBV4-1	17	.	TRBJ1-5	.	TGCGCCAGCAGCCAAGAGGTTCCGTCTAGGAGGAATCAGCCCCAGCATTTT	CASSQEVPSRRNQPQHF
TRBV28	18	.	TRBJ1-6	.	TGTGCCAGCAGTTCCGGCCCGCGGGGCACCACCTATAATTCACCCCTCCACTTT	CASSSGPRGTTYNSPLHF
TRBV5-1	16	few	TRBJ1-1	.	TGCGCCAGCAGCTTGGACGGGTCCAGGGGTCACACTGAAGCTTTCTTT	CASSLDGSRGHTEAFF
TRBV23-1	14	.	TRBJ2-3	.	TGCGCCAGCATTACAGGGTCGAGCACAGATACGCAGTATTTT	CASITGSSTDTQYF
TRBV4-3	14	.	TRBJ1-2	.	TGCGCCAGCAGCCAAGATTCTTTGGGTGGCGGCTACACCTTC	CASSQDSLGGGYTF
TRBV6-6	14	few	TRBJ1-2	.	TGTGCCAGCAGTTTCGACGCGGGGGGCTATGGCTACACCTTC	CASSFDAGGYGYTF
TRBV7-9	17	few	TRBJ1-2	TRBD1	TGTGCCAGCAGCTTAGGAGGACAGGGGGCCCTAAACTATGGCTACACCTTC	CASSLGGQGALNYGYTF
TRBV6-5	16	many	TRBJ2-5	.	TGTGCCAGCAGTTACTCGATAGTTCACAACCAAGAGACCCAGTACTTC	CASSYSIVHNQETQYF
TRBV2	11	.	TRBJ1-1	.	TGTGCCAGCAGTTACGACAGGGAAGCTTTCTTT	CASSYDREAFF
TRBV2	14	.	TRBJ2-3	.	TGTGCCAGCATACGGATGACTAGCACAGATACGCAGTATTTT	CASIRMTSTDTQYF
TRBV12-3/TRBV12-4	13	many	TRBJ1-2	TRBD1	TGTGCCAGCAGCCAGGACAGGTTTTTCCGCTACACCTTC	CASSQDRFFRYTF
TRBV7-2	13	.	TRBJ1-2	.	TGTGCCAGCAGCTTAAACATTAACTATGGCTACACCTTC	CASSLNINYGYTF
TRBV12-3/TRBV12-4	15	few	TRBJ2-7	.	TGTGCCAGCAGTTTAGAGCTCGGCCTCTCGTACGAGCAGTACTTC	CASSLELGLSYEQYF
TRBV4-3	14	.	TRBJ2-3	.	TGCGCCAGCAGCCAGCGGGACGAGACAGATACGCAGTATTTT	CASSQRDETDTQYF
TRBV11-2	14	once	TRBJ2-7	.	TGTGCCAGCAGCTTTGATCGACAGACCTACGAGCAGTACTTC	CASSFDRQTYEQYF
TRBV4-3	13	.	TRBJ2-5	TRBD2	TGCGCCAGCAGCCAAGAGCGGGGGACGGCCCAGAACTTC	CASSQERGTAQNF
TRBV12-3/TRBV12-4	14	few	TRBJ2-3	.	TGTGCCAGCAGTTTTTCGGTCAGCACAGATACGCAGTATTTT	CASSFSVSTDTQYF
TRBV6-1	12	.	TRBJ1-3	.	TGTGCCAGCGAGACAGCTGGAAACACCATATATTTT	CASETAGNTIYF
TRBV4-1	15	.	TRBJ2-1	.	TGCGCCAGCAGCCAAACCCCCCCGGGGAGGAATGAGCAGTTCTTC	CASSQTPPGRNEQFF
TRBV12-3/TRBV12-4	14	.	TRBJ2-5	.	TGTGCCAGCAGTTTATCGAACAGCCAAGAGACCCAGTACTTC	CASSLSNSQETQYF
TRBV27	13	.	TRBJ1-2	.	TGTGCCAGCAGTCCCGGACGGACTTATGGCTACACCTTC	CASSPGRTYGYTF
TRBV10-3	16	.	TRBJ1-2	.	TGTGCCATCAGTGAGTCGTCGGGTCTACAGCCCTATGGCTACACCTTC	CAISESSGLQPYGYTF
TRBV7-2	15	.	TRBJ1-5	.	TGTGCCAGCAGCTTGTTGGGCAGGACCGATCAGCCCCAGCATTTT	CASSLLGRTDQPQHF
TRBV6-6	13	.	TRBJ2-5	.	TGTGCCAGCAACGTACAGGGACTTGAGACCCAGTACTTC	CASNVQGLETQYF
TRBV5-1	16	few	TRBJ1-6	.	TGCGCCAGCAGCTTGGAGCGGAGCTCCTATAATTCACCCCTCCACTTT	CASSLERSSYNSPLHF
TRBV27	13	few	TRBJ2-2	TRBD1	TGTGCCAGCGCCGGACAGGGGGCCGGGGAGCTGTTTTTT	CASAGQGAGELFF
TRBV7-2	13	few	TRBJ1-1	.	TGTGCCAGCAGCTCTAGCAGTTACACTGAAGCTTTCTTT	CASSSSSYTEAFF